This entry describes one T cell receptor (beta chain). Assay: immunoSEQ multiplex PCR; the TCRdb copy retains only in-frame clones and omits some. Of around 500,000 clones in the sample, about 79% are singletons; the top ten hold under 15%. The source of the sample is a study of shared clonotypes between healthy human individuals. Material for sequencing was PBMCs. The source is a woman aged 35 to 49 in good health. Some clones in this sample may be carry-over from other donors' samples.

The CDR3 here is CASRLAQAYEQYF. The CDR3 DNA reads as TGTGCCAGCAGGCTAGCTCAGGCCTACGAGCAGTACTTC. The J gene is TRBJ2-7, the V gene TRBV28; a weak D match, TRBD2 (5 bases). The V end was cut by 6 bases, the J end by 2 bases, with 11 bases between. CDR1 and CDR2 from the germline V gene are MDHEN and SYDVKM. The CDR3 consists of 13 residues.